Presented here are 22 T cell receptor beta chains from one specimen sequenced in a study of T cell responses to AZD1222 COVID-19 vaccine. Generated by immunoSEQ multiplex PCR, the TCRdb table keeps only in-frame clones and is missing some. The sample yields tens of thousands of clones, roughly 85% seen once. The material was peripheral blood, obtained 28 days after the second AZD1222 dose. The receptors were gathered from an adult who received the AZD1222 COVID-19 vaccine.

The chain combines TRBV7-2 with TRBJ2-7; 8 bases are a match to TRBD1. J was trimmed by 5 bases and V by 5 bases; bases with no gene match: 8. This CDR3 has 14 amino acids. CDR1 and CDR2 (germline): SGHTA, FQGNSA. CDR3 DNA: TGTGCCAGCAGCGCCCGGACAGGGTTGAACGAGCAGTACTTC. Translation gives CASSARTGLNEQYF.

The genes are TRBV10-3 and TRBJ2-3; 11 bases map to TRBD1. The CDR3 is made up of 15 amino acids. Germline V gives CDR1 ENHRY, CDR2 SYGVKD. V lost 6 bases to trimming and J lost 0 bases; unmatched junction nucleotides: 2. CDR3 amino acids: CAISRDRGSTDTQYF. The DNA of the CDR3 is TGTGCCATCAGCCGGGACAGGGGGAGCACAGATACGCAGTATTTT.

This clone has just one count. The V and J genes are TRBV5-6 and TRBJ2-5; D is possibly TRBD1 (5 bases). CDR3 length: 14 residues. Per germline, CDR1 SGHDT and CDR2 YYEEEE. The V end lost 3 bases, the J end lost 5 bases, and 14 bases lay between the germline ends. The CDR3 loop is CASSSTTERETQYF. In nucleotides, the CDR3 is TGTGCCAGCAGCTCCACGACAGAGAGGGAGACCCAGTACTTC.

The V and J genes are TRBV7-2 and TRBJ1-2; tentatively, D is TRBD1 (6 bases). The germline V and J ends were trimmed by 1 base and 0 bases, with 21 bases remaining between them. CDR3 size: 19 residues. From germline, CDR1 is SGHTA and CDR2 FQGNSA. This CDR3 is CASSLEVRGVDGSNYGYTF. For the CDR3, the DNA is TGTGCCAGCAGCTTAGAGGTTAGGGGGGTTGACGGTTCTAACTATGGCTACACCTTC.

The chain combines TRBV18 with TRBJ1-1, with 7 bases matching TRBD1. J lost 3 bases, V lost 4 bases, and 5 bases had no gene match. The CDR3 totals 14 residues. Germline CDR1 KGHSH, CDR2 LQKENI. CDR3 in amino acids: CASSRSTGYTEAFF. CDR3 bases: TGTGCCAGCTCACGTTCGACAGGGTACACTGAAGCTTTCTTT.

The chain carries TRBV28 and TRBJ2-7; no clear D. V was clipped by 2 bases and J by 2 bases, with 10 bases between them. In germline, CDR1 is MDHEN, CDR2 SYDVKM. There are 14 residues in the CDR3. CDR3 sequence reads: CASSLMSYTYEQYF. CDR3 sequence (DNA): TGTGCCAGCAGTTTAATGAGTTACACCTACGAGCAGTACTTC.

This chain links TRBV19 with TRBJ1-6; D is uncertain. V was pared by 0 bases and J by 5 bases, with 17 bases between. Germline loops: CDR1 LNHDA, CDR2 SQIVND (reference sequence). The CDR3 contains 18 residues. This CDR3 reads CASSIDLILDFDNSPLHF. CDR3 DNA sequence: TGTGCCAGTAGTATAGATCTGATCCTAGACTTTGATAATTCACCCCTCCACTTT.

The chain links TRBV13 to TRBJ1-1, with TRBD1 identical over 9 bases. The CDR3 consists of 15 residues. Germline CDR1 is PRHDT and CDR2 is FYEKMQ (reference sequence). Trimming cost V 5 bases and J 1 base; bases outside gene matches: 5. The CDR3 DNA reads TGTGCCAGCAGCCCGACAGGGGGTGGGAACACTGAAGCTTTCTTT. Its translation is CASSPTGGGNTEAFF.

This sequence joins TRBV11-1 and TRBJ2-3, with a possible D match to TRBD2 (6 bases). Germline V gene sequence: CDR1 SGHAT, CDR2 FQDESV (reference sequence). There are 15 residues in the CDR3. V lost 5 bases and J 2 bases, leaving 14 bases between the germline ends. The CDR3 loop reads CASSPGRKPTDTQYF. The CDR3 DNA reads as TGTGCCAGCAGCCCAGGGAGGAAACCCACAGATACGCAGTATTTT.

The J gene is TRBJ1-1, the V gene TRBV10-3, with D possibly being TRBD1 (5 bases). Germline V gene sequence: CDR1 ENHRY, CDR2 SYGVKD. CDR3 length: 13 residues. Trimming left V 2 bases short and J 5 bases short, with 9 bases between. CDR3: CAISEPGRTEAFF. The CDR3 coding sequence is TGTGCCATCAGTGAGCCGGGACGGACTGAAGCTTTCTTT.

V gene TRBV5-1 combines with J gene TRBJ1-2; 7 bases map to TRBD1. CDR1 and CDR2 (germline): SGHRS, YFSETQ. Trimming cost V 1 base and J 13 bases; bases outside gene matches: 13. The CDR3 extends over 14 amino acids. The CDR3, as DNA: TGCGCCAGCAGCTTGTTAAAGGAGGGGGCGGCGCGCACCTTC. It codes for CASSLLKEGAARTF.

V gene TRBV25-1 combines with J gene TRBJ1-6; 7 nucleotides match TRBD1. Trimming took 6 bases from V and 0 from J; bases not matched to a gene: 5. The V gene's germline CDR1 is MGHDK and CDR2 SYGVNS. The CDR3 spans 16 residues. CDR3 sequence (DNA): TGTGCCAGCAGATCAGGGGGAAGCTCCTATAATTCACCCCTCCACTTT. The encoded protein is CASRSGGSSYNSPLHF.

In this sample, this clone turned up once. This chain links TRBV20-1 with TRBJ2-7; 8 bases line up with TRBD1. The CDR3 covers 15 residues. The V and J ends lost 3 bases and 8 bases, in that order; junction bases with no gene match: 15. The germline V gene has CDR1 DFQATT and CDR2 SNEGSKA (reference sequence). The CDR3 bases are TGCAGTGCTAGTTTGTCAGGGACAGGATCTCCGCAGCAGTACTTC. The encoded protein is CSASLSGTGSPQQYF.

This clone turned up a few times. CDR3 protein: CASSDQGIPTNEKLFF. CDR3 DNA: TGTGCCAGTAGTGATCAGGGGATTCCAACTAATGAAAAACTGTTTTTT. The chain couples TRBV19 to TRBJ1-4; TRBD1 is a possible D gene (6 bases). Germline V gene sequence: CDR1 LNHDA, CDR2 SQIVND (reference sequence). The V gene lost 5 bases and the J gene lost 0 bases, with 13 bases spanning the gap. There are 16 residues in the CDR3.

The chain employs TRBV12-3 or TRBV12-4 and TRBJ1-2; D not certain. V dropped 4 bases and J dropped 2 bases, with 8 bases sitting between them. The CDR3 loop spans 13 amino acids. DNA of the CDR3: TGTGCCAGCAGTTCGGACGGGAACTATGGCTACACCTTC. It encodes CASSSDGNYGYTF.

V usage is TRBV6-5 and J usage is TRBJ1-6, with a possible D match to TRBD1 (6 bases). Deletions cut 0 bases from V and 12 bases from J, with 15 bases between. This CDR3 region has 15 residues. The V gene's germline CDR1 is MNHEY and CDR2 SVGAGI. CDR3 sequence reads: CASSYSFRGPVPLHF. The CDR3 nucleotides read TGTGCCAGCAGTTACTCGTTCAGGGGCCCAGTACCCCTCCACTTT.

The J gene is TRBJ1-1, the V gene TRBV27; D is unresolved. Germline CDR1 and CDR2: MNHEY and SMNVEV (reference sequence). The CDR3 covers 11 residues. V was pared by 6 bases and J by 2 bases, with 4 bases between. The CDR3 sequence: CASRRNTEAFF. For the CDR3, the DNA is TGTGCCAGCAGGCGCAACACTGAAGCTTTCTTT.

This clone showed up just once. The V and J genes are TRBV4-3 and TRBJ2-3; possible D gene TRBD2, 6 bases. CDR1 LGHNA and CDR2 YSLEER come from the germline V gene. The V gene lost 0 bases and the J gene lost 6 bases, with 13 bases spanning the gap. The CDR3 extends over 15 amino acids. The CDR3 region has the DNA TGCGCCAGCAGCCAAGATCTCCCTAGCGCTGATACGCAGTATTTT. It yields the protein CASSQDLPSADTQYF.

The rearrangement uses TRBV15 and TRBJ1-2; perhaps TRBD1 as D (5 bases). The V end lost 0 bases, the J end lost 4 bases, and 12 bases lay between the germline ends. The CDR3 length is 15 residues. From germline, CDR1 is LNHNV and CDR2 YYDKDF (reference sequence). As DNA, the CDR3 is TGTGCCACCAGCAGAGATTATAGGGGATTCTATGGCTACACCTTC. Its translation: CATSRDYRGFYGYTF.

The rearrangement joins TRBV5-1 to TRBJ1-2; D unresolved. V was cut by 2 bases and J by 9 bases, with 20 bases left in between. The CDR3 consists of 15 residues. The germline CDR1 and CDR2 sequences are SGHRS and YFSETQ. The CDR3 nucleotides are TGCGCCAGCAGCTTCGGTTCGGCTCCGGGTGAAAGCTACACCTTC. Translation: CASSFGSAPGESYTF.

This clone has just a few counts. This chain connects TRBV15 to TRBJ1-5; possible D gene TRBD1, 5 bases. Trimming left V 0 bases short and J 1 base short, with 7 bases between. The germline gives CDR1 LNHNV, CDR2 YYDKDF (reference sequence). The CDR3 covers 15 residues. CDR3 in DNA: TGTGCCACCAGCAGAGATAAGGGGAGCAATCAGCCCCAGCATTTT. Translated: CATSRDKGSNQPQHF.

This clone is a singleton in its sample. The chain carries TRBV18 and TRBJ2-1; TRBD2 matches at 11 bases. The CDR3 covers 16 residues. The V gene end was trimmed by 6 bases and the J gene end by 8 bases; junction bases not matched to a gene: 12. Germline CDR1 KGHSH, CDR2 LQKENI. CDR3 in amino acids: CASSPFSGGARDEQFF. The CDR3 nucleotides read TGTGCCAGCTCCCCCTTTAGCGGGGGGGCGAGGGATGAGCAGTTCTTC. Supplemented by reference TRBV18 and TRBJ2-1, the full variable domain reads NAGVMQNPRHLVRRRGQEARLRCSPMKGHSHVYWYRQLPEEGLKFMVYLQKENIIDESGMPKERFSAEFPKEGPSILRIQQVVRGDSAAYFCASSPFSGGARDEQFFGPGTRLTVL.